This T cell receptor beta chain was sequenced for a study of blood T cell repertoires in COVID-19 (dated by TCRdb to the early 2020s). Broadly, across the study: The collaborator samples originated in the United States, Italy and Spain and spanned the acute and convalescent phases of COVID-19. The prospective study material was composed of cDNA or gDNA derived from T cells, B-cell-depleted T cells, or PBMCs. The dataset comprised deeply sampled blood TCRbeta repertoires from subjects exposed to, actively infected with, or recovered from COVID-19. The repertoires were released in a freely available public database intended as a resource for research on the immune response to SARS-CoV-2. The samples were drawn from the first 160 participants of the ongoing ImmuneRACE study and from 1,200 or so subjects provided by 6 global collaborators. A de-identified subject ID, COVID-19 status, age in years and sex were almost always included in the sample metadata. HLA class I and class II types, where available, came from metadata supplied by the sample provider rather than from assay-based typing. Here is what the overall study found, with its caveats: How much clinical and demographic metadata was included differed by source and by participant, and the metadata was provided uncurated.

To note about this clone: The target of this receptor is not known. No per-base quality is available; no much larger clone lies one base away.

One collaborating source in Seattle enrolled patients during active infection and followed them longitudinally through the course of disease. Whole blood was collected in K2EDTA tubes by collaborating institutions according to the institutions' own protocols. For TCRbeta analysis, collaborators shipped samples as frozen whole blood, isolated PBMCs, or DNA extracted from either of those sample types. From a lookup of the germline V gene, CDR1 and CDR2 are SGHTA and FQGNSA. Trimming takes 3 bases off V and 6 bases off J; junction bases not matched to a gene: 1. Taken from cysteine to phenylalanine, the CDR3 has 12 residues. Only the CDR3 DNA stays, 36 bases, in frame from base 1. TCRbeta CDR3 regions were amplified from genomic DNA using the immunoSEQ Assay, a bias-controlled multiplex PCR. The authors' pipeline ran thus. The number of nucleated cells in each sample was estimated from the amplification of reference gene primers within the assay. To quantify the absolute abundance of each unique TCRbeta CDR3 rearrangement, sequence reads were collapsed and filtered. For each sample, productive Simpson clonality was calculated by taking the square root of Simpson's diversity index across productive rearrangements. In TCRdb, the immuneACCESS table is reduced to in-frame sequences with V and J assigned. These tables do not hold every clone; where another copy was compared, an unresolved V gene accounts for under half, and the others remain unexplained. V and J calls and clone size are given by that table; D and trimming were obtained from the DNA. In this sample the table shows around 330,000 clones, around 88% of which occur a single time. The ten largest clones capture around 1.6% of the sample.

Sequences were obtained from peripheral blood. The chain is encoded by TRBV7-2 joined to TRBJ2-5; 7 central bases correspond to TRBD2. The sequence was collected from a woman aged 25 to 39 with COVID-19, enrolled during active disease. The CDR3: CASSFSGKTQYF. The sequence in DNA is TGTGCCAGCAGCTTCAGCGGGAAGACCCAGTACTTC.